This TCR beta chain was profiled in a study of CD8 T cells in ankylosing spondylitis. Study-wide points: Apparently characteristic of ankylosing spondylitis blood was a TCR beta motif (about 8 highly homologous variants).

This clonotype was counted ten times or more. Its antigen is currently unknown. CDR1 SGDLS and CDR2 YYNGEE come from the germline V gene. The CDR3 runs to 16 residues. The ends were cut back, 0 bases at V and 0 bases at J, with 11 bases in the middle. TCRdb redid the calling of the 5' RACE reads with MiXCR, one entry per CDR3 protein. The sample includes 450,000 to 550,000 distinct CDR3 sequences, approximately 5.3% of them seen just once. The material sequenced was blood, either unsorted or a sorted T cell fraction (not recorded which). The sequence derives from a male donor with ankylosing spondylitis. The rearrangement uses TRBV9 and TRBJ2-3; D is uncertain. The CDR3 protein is CASSVALHGSTDTQYF. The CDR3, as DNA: TGTGCCAGCAGCGTAGCCCTCCACGGTAGCACAGATACGCAGTATTTT.